The clone carrying this T cell receptor (beta chain) was detected many times. Its antigen remains unknown. Germline CDR1 SGHVS, CDR2 FQNEAQ. V trimming: 7 bases; J trimming: 4 bases; junction bases outside the gene matches: 11. This CDR3 comprises 17 residues. The data are from a study of glioma-infiltrating T cells. The iRepertoire nested amplicon-rescue multiplex PCR amplified TCR alpha and beta CDR3s from RNA. TCRdb re-called the multiplex PCR reads with MiXCR, one entry per CDR3 protein. Among more than 95,000 distinct CDR3 sequences listed, 20% to 25% were seen once. The study, taken as a whole, reports: Only very few CDR3 sequences appeared in both tissue and blood. Above-expected tissue-blood divergence occurred in all gliomas, most in low-grade ones.

The TCR comes from a human donor with low-grade glioma or glioblastoma, undergoing nonglioma brain surgery, or in good health (not recorded which). Sequencing input: glioma tissue, nonneoplastic brain tissue, or PBMCs (not recorded which). The chain joins TRBV7-8 to TRBJ2-5; TRBD2 aligns across 14 bases. The CDR3 here is CASTTGLAGVVVETQYF. CDR3 bases: TGTGCCAGCACCACGGGACTAGCGGGAGTCGTAGTAGAGACCCAGTACTTC.